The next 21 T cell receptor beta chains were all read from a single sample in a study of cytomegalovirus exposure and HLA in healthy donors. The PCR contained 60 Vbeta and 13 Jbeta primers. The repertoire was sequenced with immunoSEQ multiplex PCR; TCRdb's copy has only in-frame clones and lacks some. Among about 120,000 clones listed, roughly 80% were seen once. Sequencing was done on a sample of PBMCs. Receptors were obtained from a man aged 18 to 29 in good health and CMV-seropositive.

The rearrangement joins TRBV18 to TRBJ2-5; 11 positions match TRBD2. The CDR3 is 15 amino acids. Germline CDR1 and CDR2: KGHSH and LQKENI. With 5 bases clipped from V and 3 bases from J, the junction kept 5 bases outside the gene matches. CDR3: CASSNPGLAEETQYF. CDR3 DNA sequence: TGTGCCAGCTCAAACCCGGGACTAGCGGAAGAGACCCAGTACTTC.

The CDR3 is CASSPPGLAGNYEQYF. The DNA for the CDR3 is TGTGCCAGCTCACCGCCGGGACTAGCGGGAAACTACGAGCAGTACTTC. The chain carries TRBV18 and TRBJ2-7, with 13 bases that match TRBD2. The length of the CDR3 is 16 residues. After removal of 3 bases from V and 3 bases from J, the junction contained 5 bases not matched to a gene. CDR1 KGHSH and CDR2 LQKENI come from the germline V gene.

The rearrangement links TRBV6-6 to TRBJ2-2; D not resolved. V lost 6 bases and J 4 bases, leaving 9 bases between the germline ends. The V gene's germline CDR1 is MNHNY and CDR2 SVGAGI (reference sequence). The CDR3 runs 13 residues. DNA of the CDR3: TGTGCCAGCAGCCCGCTAGGCACCGGGGAGCTGTTTTTT. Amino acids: CASSPLGTGELFF.

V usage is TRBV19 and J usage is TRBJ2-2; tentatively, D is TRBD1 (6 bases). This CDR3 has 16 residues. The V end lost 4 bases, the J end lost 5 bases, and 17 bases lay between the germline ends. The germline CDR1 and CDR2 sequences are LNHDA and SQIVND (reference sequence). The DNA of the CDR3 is TGTGCCAGTAGTAATTGGGGGCAGGGTGGGACCGGGGAGCTGTTTTTT. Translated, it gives CASSNWGQGGTGELFF. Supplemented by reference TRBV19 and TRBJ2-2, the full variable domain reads DGGITQSPKYLFRKEGQNVTLSCEQNLNHDAMYWYRQDPGQGLRLIYYSQIVNDFQKGDIAEGYSVSREKKESFPLTVTSAQKNPTAFYLCASSNWGQGGTGELFFGEGSRLTVL.

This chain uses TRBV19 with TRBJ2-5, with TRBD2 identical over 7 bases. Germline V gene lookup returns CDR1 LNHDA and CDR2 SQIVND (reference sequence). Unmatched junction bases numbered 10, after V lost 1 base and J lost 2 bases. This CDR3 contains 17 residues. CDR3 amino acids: CASSIGGRRGKQETQYF. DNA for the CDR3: TGTGCCAGTAGTATAGGAGGTAGGCGGGGGAAACAAGAGACCCAGTACTTC.

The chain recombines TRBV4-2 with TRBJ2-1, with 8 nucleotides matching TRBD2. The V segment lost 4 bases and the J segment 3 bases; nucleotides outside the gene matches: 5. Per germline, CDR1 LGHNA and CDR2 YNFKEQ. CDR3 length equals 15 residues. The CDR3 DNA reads TGTGCCAGCAGCCCCCCACGGGGGGGCTACAATGAGCAGTTCTTC. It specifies CASSPPRGGYNEQFF.

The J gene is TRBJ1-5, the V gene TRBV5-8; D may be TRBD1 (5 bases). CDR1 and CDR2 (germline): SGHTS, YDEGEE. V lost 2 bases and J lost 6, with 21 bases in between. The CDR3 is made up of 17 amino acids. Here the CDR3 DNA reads TGTGCCAGCAGCTTAATTAAATTGATGGCGGGGGGTCAGCCCCAGCATTTT. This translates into CASSLIKLMAGGQPQHF.

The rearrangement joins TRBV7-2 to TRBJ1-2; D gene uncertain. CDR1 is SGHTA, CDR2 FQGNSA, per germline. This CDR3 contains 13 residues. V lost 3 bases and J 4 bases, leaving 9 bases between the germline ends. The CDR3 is CASSLSGTYGYTF. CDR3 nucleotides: TGTGCCAGCAGCTTGTCGGGAACCTATGGCTACACCTTC.

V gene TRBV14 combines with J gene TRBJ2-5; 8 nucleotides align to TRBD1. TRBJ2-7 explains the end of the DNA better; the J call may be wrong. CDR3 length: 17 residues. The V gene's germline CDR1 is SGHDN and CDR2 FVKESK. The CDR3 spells CASSQDRTGLRLREQYF. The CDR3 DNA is TGTGCCAGCAGCCAGGACCGGACAGGGTTAAGGCTTCGCGAGCAGTACTTC.

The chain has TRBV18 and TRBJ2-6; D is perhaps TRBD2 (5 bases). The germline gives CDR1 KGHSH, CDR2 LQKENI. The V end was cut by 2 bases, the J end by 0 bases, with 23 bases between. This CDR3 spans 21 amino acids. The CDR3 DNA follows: TGTGCCAGCTCACCAATTAAATTTGCCGGGGAACCCAGCTCTGGGGCCAACGTCCTGACTTTC. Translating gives CASSPIKFAGEPSSGANVLTF.

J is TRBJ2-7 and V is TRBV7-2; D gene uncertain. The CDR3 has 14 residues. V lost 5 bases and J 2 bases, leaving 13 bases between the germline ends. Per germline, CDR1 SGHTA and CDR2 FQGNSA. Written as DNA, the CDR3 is TGTGCCAGCAGCCTCGTTGGAGCCACCTACGAGCAGTACTTC. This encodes CASSLVGATYEQYF.

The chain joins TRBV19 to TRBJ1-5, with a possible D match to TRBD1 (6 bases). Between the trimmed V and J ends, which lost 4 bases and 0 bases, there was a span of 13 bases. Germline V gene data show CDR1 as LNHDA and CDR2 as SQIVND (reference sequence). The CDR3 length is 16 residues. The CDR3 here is CASSTLGTNSNQPQHF. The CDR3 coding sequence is TGTGCCAGTAGTACTCTCGGGACAAATAGCAATCAGCCCCAGCATTTT.

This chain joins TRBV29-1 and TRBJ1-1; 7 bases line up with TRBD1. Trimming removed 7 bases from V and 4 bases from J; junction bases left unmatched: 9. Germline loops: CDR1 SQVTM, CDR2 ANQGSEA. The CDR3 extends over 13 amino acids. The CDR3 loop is CSASTGASTEAFF. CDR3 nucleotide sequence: TGCAGCGCCTCTACAGGGGCGAGCACTGAAGCTTTCTTT.

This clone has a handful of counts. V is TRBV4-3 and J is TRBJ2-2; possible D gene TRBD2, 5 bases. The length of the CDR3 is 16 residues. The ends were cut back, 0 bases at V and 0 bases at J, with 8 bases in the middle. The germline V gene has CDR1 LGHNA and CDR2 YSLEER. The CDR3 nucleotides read TGCGCCAGCAGCCAAGAGCCTAGCTCGAACACCGGGGAGCTGTTTTTT. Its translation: CASSQEPSSNTGELFF.

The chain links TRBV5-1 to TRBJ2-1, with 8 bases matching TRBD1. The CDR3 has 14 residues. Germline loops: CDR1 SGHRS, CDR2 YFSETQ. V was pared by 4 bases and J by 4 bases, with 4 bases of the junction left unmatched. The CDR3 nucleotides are TGCGCCAGCAGCACGGACAGGGAATACAATGAGCAGTTCTTC. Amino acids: CASSTDREYNEQFF.

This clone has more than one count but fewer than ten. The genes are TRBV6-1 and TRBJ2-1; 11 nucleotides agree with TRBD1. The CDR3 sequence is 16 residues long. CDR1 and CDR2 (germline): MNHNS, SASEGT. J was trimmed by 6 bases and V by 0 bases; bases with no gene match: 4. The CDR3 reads CASSEADGTGGNEQFF. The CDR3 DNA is TGTGCCAGCAGTGAAGCAGATGGGACAGGGGGCAATGAGCAGTTCTTC.

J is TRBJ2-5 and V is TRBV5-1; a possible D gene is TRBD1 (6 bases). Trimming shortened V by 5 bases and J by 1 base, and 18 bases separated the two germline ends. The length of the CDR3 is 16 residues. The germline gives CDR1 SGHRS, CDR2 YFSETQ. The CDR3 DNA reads TGCGCCAGCAGATTACAGGGAAATATACTCCAAGAGACCCAGTACTTC. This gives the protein CASRLQGNILQETQYF.

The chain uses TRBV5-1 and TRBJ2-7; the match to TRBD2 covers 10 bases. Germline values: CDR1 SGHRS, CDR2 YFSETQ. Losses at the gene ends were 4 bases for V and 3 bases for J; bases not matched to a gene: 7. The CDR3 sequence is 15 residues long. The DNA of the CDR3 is TGCGCCAGCAGCAACCTACTAGCGGGGAACTACGAGCAGTACTTC. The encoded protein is CASSNLLAGNYEQYF. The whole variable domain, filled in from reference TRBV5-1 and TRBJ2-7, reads KAGVTQTPRYLIKTRGQQVTLSCSPISGHRSVSWYQQTPGQGLQFLFEYFSETQRNKGNFPGRFSGRQFSNSRSEMNVSTLELGDSALYLCASSNLLAGNYEQYFGPGTRLTVT.

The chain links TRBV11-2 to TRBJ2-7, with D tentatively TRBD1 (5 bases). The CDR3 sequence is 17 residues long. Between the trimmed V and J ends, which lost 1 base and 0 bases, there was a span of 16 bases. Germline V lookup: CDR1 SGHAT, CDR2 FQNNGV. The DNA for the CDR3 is TGTGCCAGCAGCTTAGGGGCAGGGTCCGCCGGCTCCTACGAGCAGTACTTC. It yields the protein CASSLGAGSAGSYEQYF.

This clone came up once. The CDR3 loop is CASSLDRTGTDTQYF. As DNA, the CDR3 is TGCGCCAGCAGCTTGGACCGGACAGGGACAGATACGCAGTATTTT. The V and J genes are TRBV5-1 and TRBJ2-3, with 8 positions matching TRBD1. From germline, CDR1 is SGHRS and CDR2 YFSETQ. J was trimmed by 3 bases and V by 0 bases; bases with no gene match: 3. This CDR3 contains 15 residues. The full variable domain, its missing parts supplied by reference TRBV5-1 and TRBJ2-3, is KAGVTQTPRYLIKTRGQQVTLSCSPISGHRSVSWYQQTPGQGLQFLFEYFSETQRNKGNFPGRFSGRQFSNSRSEMNVSTLELGDSALYLCASSLDRTGTDTQYFGPGTRLTVL.

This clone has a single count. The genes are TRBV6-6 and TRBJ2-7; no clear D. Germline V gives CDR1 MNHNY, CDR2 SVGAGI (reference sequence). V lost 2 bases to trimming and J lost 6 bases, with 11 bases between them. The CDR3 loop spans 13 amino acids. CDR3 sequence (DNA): TGTGCCAGCAGTTACACCAGGTTGGGCGAGCAGTACTTC. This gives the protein CASSYTRLGEQYF.